One sample yielded the 28 T cell receptor beta chains listed below, sequenced in a study of blood T cell repertoires in COVID-19. The method was immunoSEQ multiplex PCR; TCRdb's version includes in-frame clones alone and lacks a portion of them. The data hold 220,000 or so clones, with under 90% observed a single time. The sequencing input was peripheral blood. These receptors originate from a woman aged 55-69 years who had recovered from COVID-19.

The rearrangement joins TRBV13 to TRBJ2-3; the match to TRBD1 covers 9 bases. V was clipped by 4 bases and J by 4 bases; unmatched bases: 9. Germline values: CDR1 PRHDT, CDR2 FYEKMQ (reference sequence). CDR3 size: 16 residues. The CDR3, as DNA: TGTGCCAGCAGCTCCACCGGGACAGGGTCCCCAGATACGCAGTATTTT. Translated, it gives CASSSTGTGSPDTQYF.

This clone occurred a few times. V gene TRBV29-1 combines with J gene TRBJ2-2; D ambiguous. The CDR3 is made up of 13 amino acids. The germline CDR1 and CDR2 sequences are SQVTM and ANQGSEA. CDR3 sequence reads: CSGQETNTGELFF. For the CDR3, the DNA is TGCAGTGGGCAGGAAACGAACACCGGGGAGCTGTTTTTT.

The rearrangement uses TRBV2 and TRBJ1-4; possibly TRBD1 for D (6 bases). The germline CDR1 and CDR2 sequences are SNHLY and FYNNEI. The V gene lost 4 bases and the J gene lost 3 bases, with 9 bases spanning the gap. This CDR3 comprises 14 residues. CDR3 region: CASSVQGSNEKLFF. The DNA of the CDR3 is TGTGCCAGCAGTGTACAGGGTTCTAATGAAAAACTGTTTTTT. Supplemented by reference TRBV2 and TRBJ1-4, the full variable domain reads EPEVTQTPSHQVTQMGQEVILRCVPISNHLYFYWYRQILGQKVEFLVSFYNNEISEKSEIFDDQFSVERPDGSNFTLKIRSTKLEDSAMYFCASSVQGSNEKLFFGSGTQLSVL.

This clone was counted a few times. J is TRBJ2-1 and V is TRBV9, with D maybe TRBD1 (6 bases). Trimming stripped 4 bases from V and 7 bases from J, with 21 bases between. Germline values: CDR1 SGDLS, CDR2 YYNGEE. The CDR3 sequence is 16 residues long. The CDR3 nucleotides are TGTGCCAGCAGCTCCCCTACCGGGACATTCGGTAATGAGCAGTTCTTC. It encodes CASSSPTGTFGNEQFF. Drawing the rest from reference TRBV9 and TRBJ2-1, the complete variable domain is DSGVTQTPKHLITATGQRVTLRCSPRSGDLSVYWYQQSLDQGLQFLIQYYNGEERAKGNILERFSAQQFPDLHSELNLSSLELGDSALYFCASSSPTGTFGNEQFFGPGTRLTVL.

This clone has a handful of counts. The chain carries TRBV18 and TRBJ2-7, with D maybe TRBD1 (6 bases). The CDR3 consists of 15 residues. Trimming cost V 3 bases and J 4 bases, with 16 bases left between them. The germline CDR1 and CDR2 sequences are KGHSH and LQKENI. The CDR3 loop is CASSPLAGTSYEQYF. The CDR3 DNA sequence: TGTGCCAGCTCACCTCTCGCCGGGACATCATACGAGCAGTACTTC.

The chain employs TRBV4-1 and TRBJ1-6, with TRBD1 identical over 9 bases. Looked up from germline, CDR1 is MGHRA and CDR2 is YSYEKL. This CDR3 is 15 amino acids long. V shed 0 bases, J shed 7 bases, and the junction held 1 base outside the gene matches. The CDR3 protein is CASSQEQGANSPLHF. The CDR3 nucleotides read TGCGCCAGCAGCCAAGAACAGGGGGCGAATTCACCCCTCCACTTT.

This chain links TRBV2 with TRBJ1-4; the D gene is possibly TRBD1 (5 bases). V was cut by 6 bases and J by 8 bases, with 13 bases left in between. CDR1 is SNHLY and CDR2 is FYNNEI in the germline V gene. The CDR3 length is 13 residues. The CDR3 loop is CASSAGLREKLFF. CDR3 DNA: TGTGCCAGCAGCGCAGGGCTACGGGAAAAACTGTTTTTT.

This clone was observed a few times. The chain combines TRBV7-2 with TRBJ1-6; D remains ambiguous. V shed 3 bases and J shed 0 bases, with 6 bases lying between them. This CDR3 contains 15 residues. The germline gives CDR1 SGHTA, CDR2 FQGNSA. In DNA form, the CDR3 reads TGTGCCAGCAGCTTGGAGAGCTCCTATAATTCACCCCTCCACTTT. Its translation is CASSLESSYNSPLHF.

V and J are TRBV12-5 and TRBJ2-7; 9 nucleotides match TRBD1. V trimming: 2 bases; J trimming: 4 bases; junction bases outside the gene matches: 12. CDR3 length: 17 amino acids. Germline CDR1 is LGHNT and CDR2 is FRNRAP. CDR3 amino acids: CASGLNPGTGIMYEQYF. CDR3 nucleotide sequence: TGTGCTAGTGGTTTGAATCCCGGGACAGGGATAATGTACGAGCAGTACTTC.

This rearrangement joins TRBV6-5 to TRBJ2-7; 9 nucleotides align to TRBD1. The J segment lost 2 bases and the V segment lost 5 bases, leaving 7 bases of the junction unmatched. The CDR3 consists of 15 residues. The germline gives CDR1 MNHEY, CDR2 SVGAGI. This CDR3 reads CASSLTGTGTYEQYF. CDR3 sequence (DNA): TGTGCCAGCAGTCTCACCGGGACAGGGACCTACGAGCAGTACTTC.

The chain uses TRBV15 and TRBJ2-3; TRBD2 agrees at 9 bases. The germline V gene encodes CDR1 LNHNV and CDR2 YYDKDF (reference sequence). The J segment lost 1 base and the V segment lost 5 bases, leaving 4 bases of the junction unmatched. This CDR3 has 15 amino acids. In DNA form, the CDR3 reads TGTGCCACCAGCTCAAGACTAGCGGGCACAGATACGCAGTATTTT. Translation: CATSSRLAGTDTQYF.

The V call is TRBV10-1, the J call TRBJ1-2; a possible D gene is TRBD1 (6 bases). Germline CDR1 WNHNN, CDR2 SYGVQD (reference sequence). This CDR3 spans 17 amino acids. Trimming left V 2 bases short and J 0 bases short, with 16 bases between. CDR3 in amino acids: CASSERLGGAPNYGYTF. CDR3 DNA: TGCGCCAGCAGTGAGCGGTTAGGGGGGGCACCTAACTATGGCTACACCTTC.

This clone was detected only a few times. The J gene is TRBJ1-1, the V gene TRBV25-1; unclear D gene. The germline gives CDR1 MGHDK, CDR2 SYGVNS. V lost 0 bases and J lost 2, with 4 bases in between. The CDR3 sequence is 13 residues long. CDR3: CASSEYKNTEAFF. CDR3 nucleotides: TGTGCCAGCAGTGAATACAAAAACACTGAAGCTTTCTTT.

The V and J genes are TRBV18 and TRBJ1-2, with D tentatively TRBD1 (6 bases). CDR1 and CDR2 from the germline V gene are KGHSH and LQKENI. The CDR3 is made up of 13 amino acids. V lost 0 bases and J lost 9, with 11 bases in between. The CDR3: CASSPPVGASYTF. CDR3 sequence (DNA): TGTGCCAGCTCACCACCGGTGGGGGCCAGCTACACCTTC.

The V gene is TRBV2, the J gene TRBJ1-4; D remains ambiguous. Looked up from germline, CDR1 is SNHLY and CDR2 is FYNNEI. This CDR3 has 14 residues. V lost 7 bases and J 8 bases, leaving 17 bases between the germline ends. The CDR3 nucleotides are TGTGCCAGCAAGGGAGTCGCGAGTCCCGAAAAACTGTTTTTT. Amino acid sequence: CASKGVASPEKLFF.

This chain uses TRBV2 with TRBJ1-3, with a possible D match to TRBD1 (6 bases). Germline CDR1 reads SNHLY; CDR2 reads FYNNEI. The V end lost 5 bases, the J end lost 2 bases, and 10 bases lay between the germline ends. The CDR3 has 14 residues. CDR3 sequence reads: CASSLPGAGNTIYF. CDR3 coding DNA: TGTGCCAGCAGTCTACCAGGGGCTGGAAACACCATATATTTT.

In this sample, this clone turned up once. This chain links TRBV6-2 or TRBV6-3 with TRBJ2-3, with TRBD1 as a possible D gene (5 bases). Germline CDR1 MNHEY, CDR2 SVGEGT. CDR3 size: 17 residues. The V gene lost 2 bases and the J gene lost 0 bases, with 15 bases spanning the gap. For the CDR3, the DNA is TGTGCCAGCAGTTACCCCAGGGTAGCAGAGAGCACAGATACGCAGTATTTT. Protein sequence: CASSYPRVAESTDTQYF.

J is TRBJ1-5 and V is TRBV12-3 or TRBV12-4; D unclear. The CDR3 consists of 12 residues. V lost 4 bases and J lost 9, with 10 bases in between. The DNA for the CDR3 is TGTGCCAGCAGTTCGGCTTCAGGGCCCCAGCATTTT. This gives the protein CASSSASGPQHF.

This chain uses TRBV6-6 with TRBJ1-2; tentatively, D is TRBD1 (5 bases). The length of the CDR3 is 12 residues. The V gene's germline CDR1 is MNHNY and CDR2 SVGAGI (reference sequence). The ends were cut back, 5 bases at V and 6 bases at J, with 10 bases in the middle. Here the CDR3 DNA reads TGTGCCAGCAGTCCGGGGGTGGATGGCTACACCTTC. This sequence encodes CASSPGVDGYTF.

The chain has TRBV9 and TRBJ2-5, with 7 bases matching TRBD1. V was clipped by 4 bases and J by 5 bases; unmatched bases: 5. The CDR3 runs to 13 residues. CDR1 is SGDLS and CDR2 is YYNGEE in the germline V gene. In DNA, the CDR3 is TGTGCCAGCAGCTTCCGACAGGGTGAGACCCAGTACTTC. Amino acids: CASSFRQGETQYF.

The chain employs TRBV20-1 and TRBJ2-2; TRBD1 matches at 7 bases. The CDR3 contains 14 residues. CDR1 is DFQATT and CDR2 is SNEGSKA in the germline V gene (reference sequence). V lost 3 bases and J lost 6; bases outside the gene matches: 7. CDR3 in amino acids: CSASPQGYAGELFF. The CDR3, as DNA: TGCAGTGCTAGTCCACAGGGGTACGCCGGGGAGCTGTTTTTT.

This rearrangement joins TRBV19 to TRBJ1-1, with TRBD1 matching 8 bases. The CDR3 runs 13 residues. The trim removed 4 bases at V and 6 bases at J, leaving 4 bases unmatched. The germline V gene has CDR1 LNHDA and CDR2 SQIVND (reference sequence). CDR3 in DNA: TGTGCCAGTAGTAATCGACAGGGGCCTGAAGCTTTCTTT. Its protein product is CASSNRQGPEAFF.

The rearrangement links TRBV7-9 to TRBJ1-1, with D possibly TRBD1 on 5 matching bases. V dropped 5 bases and J dropped 1 base, with 11 bases sitting between them. CDR3 size: 14 residues. Germline V lookup: CDR1 SEHNR, CDR2 FQNEAQ (reference sequence). CDR3 in amino acids: CASSPPTENTEAFF. The CDR3 nucleotides are TGTGCCAGCAGCCCCCCGACAGAGAACACTGAAGCTTTCTTT.

This clone has only one observation. The chain couples TRBV5-1 to TRBJ2-2, with 9 bases identical to TRBD1. V gave up 2 bases and J gave up 4 bases; unmatched junction bases: 3. This CDR3 has 15 amino acids. The germline V gene encodes CDR1 SGHRS and CDR2 YFSETQ. The CDR3, as DNA: TGCGCCAGCAGCTTCCAGACAGGGGGCACCGGGGAGCTGTTTTTT. Its translation is CASSFQTGGTGELFF.

The genes are TRBV7-2 and TRBJ1-1, with 8 bases identical to TRBD1. Germline values: CDR1 SGHTA, CDR2 FQGNSA. The trim removed 2 bases at V and 0 bases at J, leaving 11 bases unmatched. This CDR3 has 18 residues. The CDR3 nucleotides are TGTGCCAGCAGCTTATCCCCAGGGGGCAGTATCATGAACACTGAAGCTTTCTTT. Translating gives CASSLSPGGSIMNTEAFF.

Note on this clone: The junction differs from germline at one of its ends, possibly a read error. The rearrangement joins TRBV14 to TRBJ2-3, with a tentative D call TRBD2 (7 bases). CDR1 is SGHDN, CDR2 FVKESK, per germline. There are 13 residues in the CDR3. The CDR3 sequence: CASSQDLGGVLNF. The DNA of the CDR3 is TGTGCCAGCAGCCAAGATTTAGGGGGGGTACTCAATTTT.

In DNA form, the CDR3 reads TGTGCCAGCAGGCCGACAGGCCTTAATGAAAAACTGTTTTTT. As protein: CASRPTGLNEKLFF. J is TRBJ1-4 and V is TRBV7-9; possible D gene TRBD1, 6 bases. Germline CDR1 SEHNR, CDR2 FQNEAQ (reference sequence). The CDR3 loop spans 14 amino acids. V was pared by 6 bases and J by 4 bases, with 12 bases between.

This clone has just a few counts. The chain recombines TRBV2 with TRBJ2-1, with TRBD2 identical over 10 bases. This CDR3 has 14 residues. V dropped 7 bases and J dropped 5; count of bases not matched to a gene: 5. CDR1 is SNHLY and CDR2 is FYNNEI in the germline V gene. CDR3 amino acids: CASTGTSDDNEQFF. The DNA for the CDR3 is TGTGCCAGCACCGGGACTAGCGATGACAATGAGCAGTTCTTC.